The 8 T cell receptor beta chains reported below all come from one sample, sequenced in a study of identical twins (dated by TCRdb to about 2016). To prepare the library, 5' RACE was applied. Reads for this sample came from an Illumina HiSeq 2000. TCRdb reworked the public reads: Q25 trimming with fastp, MiXCR clone assembly, productive beta chains retained. Identical CDR3 proteins give one entry, which carries the most common genes and DNA. The sample table shows approximately 350,000 distinct CDR3 sequences, and roughly an eighth are seen once. In total, the top ten clones hold around 6.9% of the sample. The sample also formed part of further work on yellow fever vaccine responses in identical twins.

Sequencing input: CD8+ T cells sorted from blood. These receptors all come from a woman under 30 in good health.

The V call is TRBV20-1, the J call TRBJ1-4; D uncertain. The CDR3 has 12 amino acids. Trimming took off 3 bases at V and 1 base at J, with 3 bases between the two ends. Germline V CDR1 and CDR2: DFQATT, SNEGSKA (reference sequence). The CDR3 DNA reads as TGCAGTGCTAGCGTAACTAATGAAAAACTGTTTTTT. Residues: CSASVTNEKLFF.

This clonotype was recorded at least ten times. The rearrangement joins TRBV5-1 to TRBJ1-4; D is perhaps TRBD1 (6 bases). V lost 4 bases to trimming and J lost 8 bases, with 21 bases between them. Germline assignment: CDR1 SGHRS and CDR2 YFSETQ. The length of the CDR3 is 16 residues. In DNA, the CDR3 is TGCGCCAGCAGCCAGGACAGACTTCAACCAGGGGAAAAACTGTTTTTT. It yields the protein CASSQDRLQPGEKLFF.

This chain uses TRBV7-9 with TRBJ2-1; 8 bases are shared with TRBD1. Germline V CDR1 and CDR2: SEHNR, FQNEAQ (reference sequence). Germline trimming cut 5 bases from V and 8 bases from J; bases unmatched to any gene: 8. The CDR3 is 14 amino acids. The CDR3 coding sequence is TGTGCCAGCAGCGAGGACAGGGCTCGCGATGAGCAGTTCTTC. It is translated as CASSEDRARDEQFF.

The table lists this clonotype with a few counts. This rearrangement joins TRBV5-6 to TRBJ2-7; D is unresolved. The V end was cut by 1 base, the J end by 6 bases, with 5 bases between. The CDR3 sequence is 11 residues long. Germline lookup yields CDR1 SGHDT and CDR2 YYEEEE. CDR3 nucleotide sequence: TGTGCCAGCAGCTTGAATGCCGAGCAGTACTTC. Translating gives CASSLNAEQYF.

This clonotype was counted a few times. V is TRBV12-3 or TRBV12-4 and J is TRBJ2-7; TRBD2 is a possible D gene (7 bases). This CDR3 comprises 14 residues. Trimming pared 6 bases from V and 5 bases from J, leaving 17 bases between. CDR3 amino acids: CASSLLGGLHEQYF. For the CDR3, the DNA is TGTGCCAGCAGCCTCTTGGGGGGGCTACACGAGCAGTACTTC.

This clonotype was seen a handful of times. The chain carries TRBV28 and TRBJ2-1, with 7 positions matching TRBD2. Germline V lookup: CDR1 MDHEN, CDR2 SYDVKM. The length of the CDR3 is 21 residues. V lost 6 bases, J lost 2 bases, and 25 bases stayed unmatched. The CDR3 coding sequence is TGTGCCAGCAGCTCCTTAGGTTGGGCGGGAGTCTTAGCTGAAACCTACAATGAGCAGTTCTTC. This codes for CASSSLGWAGVLAETYNEQFF. Based on the CDR3 plus reference TRBV28 and TRBJ2-1, the full variable domain is DVKVTQSSRYLVKRTGEKVFLECVQDMDHENMFWYRQDPGLGLRLIYFSYDVKMKEKGDIPEGYSVSREKKERFSLILESASTNQTSMYLCASSSLGWAGVLAETYNEQFFGPGTRLTVL.

This clonotype came up a few times. This rearrangement joins TRBV9 to TRBJ1-1; TRBD1 agrees at 7 bases. The CDR3 runs 14 residues. CDR1 and CDR2 from the germline V gene are SGDLS and YYNGEE. J gave up 7 bases and V 0 bases, and 6 bases lay outside the gene matches. The CDR3 reads CASSVGQGESEAFF. The CDR3 region has the DNA TGTGCCAGCAGCGTAGGACAGGGTGAGAGTGAAGCTTTCTTT. Looking up the rest from reference TRBV9 and TRBJ1-1 gives the full variable domain: DSGVTQTPKHLITATGQRVTLRCSPRSGDLSVYWYQQSLDQGLQFLIQYYNGEERAKGNILERFSAQQFPDLHSELNLSSLELGDSALYFCASSVGQGESEAFFGQGTRLTVV.

This clonotype was found a few times. The chain employs TRBV2 and TRBJ1-2; a possible D gene is TRBD1 (6 bases). CDR3 size: 14 residues. The germline V gene has CDR1 SNHLY and CDR2 FYNNEI. The ends were cut back, 6 bases at V and 1 base at J, with 12 bases in the middle. The CDR3: CASRPGHNNYGYTF. The CDR3 region has the DNA TGTGCCAGCAGGCCGGGACACAATAACTATGGCTACACCTTC.